This TCR beta chain appears in the sequencing data of a study of PD-L1 blockade in urothelial cancer. Across the whole study: Male patients with bladder-origin urothelial cancer numbered about nine tenths of the roughly 29. General study results and limits: Durable-benefit patients expanded tumor-associated blood clones more at 3 weeks.

What went into each PCR as a spike was synthetic TCR analog templates. Clones were sequenced by immunoSEQ multiplex PCR, and TCRdb holds only the in-frame ones, with some missing. The sample has 45,000 to 55,000 clones; 70% to 90% are singletons. Time point meaning: peripheral blood 6 weeks after treatment start. Patients had urothelial carcinoma that was locally advanced or metastatic. Per the germline V gene, CDR1 is SGHDN and CDR2 is FVKESK. The CDR3 runs to 14 residues. V was trimmed by 5 bases and J by 2 bases, leaving 12 bases between them. On this clone: The antigen is undetermined.

This receptor was taken from a man aged 50 to 60 with urothelial cancer. Sequenced material: PBMCs, taken around atezolizumab (anti-PD-L1) treatment. This chain connects TRBV14 to TRBJ1-2; D not certain. The CDR3 region is CASSYQTPNYGYTF. The CDR3 nucleotides are TGTGCCAGCAGCTATCAGACACCGAACTATGGCTACACCTTC.